The following is a T cell receptor beta chain sequence with its context. Its target is not known. The entry originates in a study of long-term antiretroviral therapy in people with HIV. The CDR3 spans 14 residues. V was trimmed by 1 base and J by 3 bases, leaving 9 bases between them. CDR1 and CDR2 from the germline V gene are LGHNA and YNFKEQ. Survey-level immunoSEQ v3.0 assays were run. Per-sample targets for sequencing were about 35,000-55,000 T-cell genomes. Repertoires were generated with immunoSEQ multiplex PCR, while TCRdb's copy carries only in-frame clones and drops some. The sample lists tens of thousands of clones; 75% to 90% were seen once. Study-wide points: Pre-ART clonal expansions dominated every time point's repertoire. With ART, diversity went up but was still lower than in transplant donor controls.

The V and J genes are TRBV4-2 and TRBJ1-1; possible D gene TRBD1, 5 bases. The source material was unsorted PBMCs, sampled roughly 5 years before starting antiretroviral therapy. This sequence was found in a man aged 50-60 years with HIV. The CDR3 DNA sequence: TGTGCCAGCAGCCAAGCTCAGGGATACACTGAAGCTTTCTTT. It translates to CASSQAQGYTEAFF.